This T cell receptor (beta chain) derives from a study of blood T cells in healthy people across ages. Note on this clonotype: The target antigen is unknown.

Germline loops: CDR1 SEHNR, CDR2 FQNEAQ (reference sequence). The CDR3 has 15 residues. Trimming cost V 4 bases and J 5 bases, with 14 bases left between them. Study-wide results and caveats: For the donors, CMV status was unknown and possibly confounded expanded clonotype changes. Long-lived donors exceeded aged donors in naive CD4+ cells and diversity.

Next came a second PCR, run for about 6 to 11 cycles, which used a sample-barcoded 5' primer along with a J-beta primer mix. TCRdb independently ran MiXCR on the 5' RACE reads; one entry per CDR3 protein. The sample comprises fewer than 600,000 distinct CDR3 sequences, about a quarter of which are singletons, and approximately 3.6% rests with the top ten. This sample also belongs to another study, concerning T cells of mothers and their children. That work adds: Among related mother-child pairs, overlap was slightly higher than in unrelated pairs, though not significantly.

Input material: blood. This receptor was identified in a boy younger than 10 in good health. J is TRBJ1-4 and V is TRBV7-9; D is unclear. The CDR3 coding sequence is TGTGCCAGCAGCTATTATGGACTATTAAATGAAAAACTGTTTTTT. It encodes CASSYYGLLNEKLFF.